A single sample is the source of the 22 T cell receptor beta chains below, sequenced in a study of PD-1 blockade in mismatch repair-deficient tumors. Libraries were prepared by immunoSEQ multiplex PCR; TCRdb keeps only in-frame clonotypes and omits some of them. The sample includes over 75,000 clones, 81% of them seen just once. The material was peripheral blood, obtained 12 weeks after starting pembrolizumab. The receptors originated from an adult with mismatch repair-deficient cancer.

This clone was seen once. The chain combines TRBV27 with TRBJ1-1; perhaps TRBD1 as D (5 bases). The CDR3 runs 12 residues. Germline CDR1 MNHEY, CDR2 SMNVEV (reference sequence). Trimming shortened V by 6 bases and J by 7 bases, and 12 bases separated the two germline ends. The CDR3 DNA reads as TGTGCCAGCAGGTCAGACAGACGTGAAGCTTTCTTT. Its translation is CASRSDRREAFF.

The chain is built from TRBV7-9 and TRBJ2-5; 9 positions match TRBD1. The CDR3 consists of 16 residues. The V gene end was trimmed by 1 base and the J gene end by 5 bases; junction bases not matched to a gene: 8. CDR1 SEHNR and CDR2 FQNEAQ come from the germline V gene (reference sequence). CDR3 loop: CASSLVDRGALETQYF. In DNA form, the CDR3 reads TGTGCCAGCAGCTTAGTCGACAGGGGGGCGCTGGAGACCCAGTACTTC.

The chain couples TRBV9 to TRBJ2-6, with 8 positions matching TRBD1. The CDR3 runs to 17 residues. CDR1 SGDLS and CDR2 YYNGEE come from the germline V gene. The V gene end was trimmed by 0 bases and the J gene end by 0 bases; junction bases not matched to a gene: 2. CDR3 nucleotide sequence: TGTGCCAGCAGCGTAGGGGACAGGCCCTCTGGGGCCAACGTCCTGACTTTC. Protein sequence: CASSVGDRPSGANVLTF.

The genes are TRBV6-5 and TRBJ2-3, with TRBD2 as a possible D gene (5 bases). The CDR3 spans 13 residues. Trimming cost V 6 bases and J 7 bases, with 14 bases left between them. The germline CDR1 and CDR2 sequences are MNHEY and SVGAGI. CDR3 sequence (DNA): TGTGCCAGCAGACGGACTGACTTTTATACGCAGTATTTT. This sequence encodes CASRRTDFYTQYF.

The chain combines TRBV4-2 with TRBJ2-2; the D call may be TRBD1 or TRBD2 (6 bases each). V was trimmed by 4 bases and J by 2 bases, leaving 11 bases between them. Germline V lookup: CDR1 LGHNA, CDR2 YNFKEQ. The CDR3 covers 15 residues. The CDR3 nucleotides are TGTGCCAGCAGCCTGTTCGGGGGCAACACCGGGGAGCTGTTTTTT. Encoded protein: CASSLFGGNTGELFF.

This chain connects TRBV4-3 to TRBJ2-7; D may correspond to TRBD1 or TRBD2 (5 bases each). Trimming shortened V by 1 base and J by 7 bases, and 17 bases separated the two germline ends. Germline V lookup: CDR1 LGHNA, CDR2 YSLEER. This CDR3 comprises 15 residues. As DNA, the CDR3 is TGCGCCAGCAGCCAAGGTACCCGGGATGGGACGGAGCAGTACTTC. It encodes CASSQGTRDGTEQYF.

This chain joins TRBV21-1 and TRBJ2-3; TRBD1 is the table's D call and was not checked against the DNA. TRBV21-1 is described as a pseudogene. CDR3 length: 16 residues. CDR3: CASSKGDRGHLDTQYF. CDR3 nucleotides: TGTGCCAGCAGCAAAGGGGACAGGGGGCATTTGGATACGCAGTATTTT.

V is TRBV4-3 and J is TRBJ2-1; possibly TRBD1 for D (6 bases). V was clipped by 3 bases and J by 2 bases, with 17 bases between them. CDR1 and CDR2 from the germline V gene are LGHNA and YSLEER. The CDR3 is made up of 17 amino acids. CDR3 nucleotide sequence: TGCGCCAGCAGCCATCGCGAAGGGGGATACACCTACAATGAGCAGTTCTTC. It is translated as CASSHREGGYTYNEQFF.

V gene TRBV28 combines with J gene TRBJ1-2; D is undetermined. The V end was cut by 3 bases, the J end by 11 bases, with 10 bases between. CDR1 and CDR2 (germline): MDHEN, SYDVKM. The CDR3 has 11 amino acids. The CDR3 here is CASSFYAVYTF. The CDR3 DNA reads TGTGCCAGCAGTTTTTATGCAGTATACACCTTC.

The J gene is TRBJ2-7, the V gene TRBV19, with 7 bases fitting TRBD1. This CDR3 is 13 amino acids long. CDR1 and CDR2 (germline): LNHDA, SQIVND (reference sequence). V gave up 5 bases and J gave up 3 bases; unmatched junction bases: 4. CDR3 sequence (DNA): TGTGCCAGTAGTGACAGGGCGAGCTACGAGCAGTACTTC. Its translation: CASSDRASYEQYF.

The chain employs TRBV5-6 and TRBJ2-1; 13 bases line up with TRBD2. The CDR3 sequence is 16 residues long. Germline CDR1 and CDR2: SGHDT and YYEEEE. V lost 6 bases, J lost 3 bases, and 6 bases stayed unmatched. The CDR3 spells CASKFGLAGVYNEQFF. Written as DNA, the CDR3 is TGTGCCAGCAAGTTCGGACTAGCGGGAGTCTACAATGAGCAGTTCTTC.

With regard to this clone: This sample includes further DNA sequences coding for the same CDR3. CDR3 sequence (DNA): TGCAGCGTTGAATTGGGGTTGAACACTGAAGCTTTCTTT. It translates to CSVELGLNTEAFF. The chain couples TRBV29-1 to TRBJ1-1; D unresolved. The CDR3 contains 13 residues. Trimming stripped 2 bases from V and 0 bases from J, with 7 bases between. Germline V CDR1 and CDR2: SQVTM, ANQGSEA.

The chain carries TRBV27 and TRBJ1-3, with 11 bases matching TRBD1. J gave up 3 bases and V 0 bases, and 7 bases lay outside the gene matches. The CDR3 extends over 18 amino acids. CDR1 and CDR2 from the germline V gene are MNHEY and SMNVEV (reference sequence). CDR3 DNA sequence: TGTGCCAGCAGTTTATCATCCGGACAGGGGGCTTATGGAAACACCATATATTTT. This encodes CASSLSSGQGAYGNTIYF.

This chain uses TRBV5-8 with TRBJ1-1; D perhaps matches TRBD1 (6 bases). The CDR3 covers 14 residues. Germline V gives CDR1 SGHTS, CDR2 YDEGEE. Trimming took off 4 bases at V and 4 bases at J, with 14 bases between the two ends. This chain's CDR3 is CASSGDRRGTEAFF. CDR3 in DNA: TGTGCCAGCAGCGGCGACAGGAGGGGCACTGAAGCTTTCTTT.

The CDR3: CASSLEPTSTDTQYF. Here the CDR3 DNA reads TGTGCCAGCAGCTTGGAGCCCACAAGCACAGATACGCAGTATTTT. The chain carries TRBV11-3 and TRBJ2-3; D is ambiguous. The germline V gene has CDR1 SGHNT and CDR2 YENEEA. The CDR3 is made up of 15 amino acids. Trimming took off 3 bases at V and 0 bases at J, with 10 bases between the two ends.

The chain carries TRBV2 and TRBJ2-3, with D possibly being TRBD1 (5 bases). The CDR3 runs to 14 residues. The V gene lost 8 bases and the J gene lost 0 bases, with 12 bases spanning the gap. From germline, CDR1 is SNHLY and CDR2 FYNNEI. This CDR3 is CASGKDRSTDTQYF. The DNA for the CDR3 is TGTGCCAGCGGGAAAGACAGAAGCACAGATACGCAGTATTTT. Drawing the rest from reference TRBV2 and TRBJ2-3, the complete variable domain is EPEVTQTPSHQVTQMGQEVILRCVPISNHLYFYWYRQILGQKVEFLVSFYNNEISEKSEIFDDQFSVERPDGSNFTLKIRSTKLEDSAMYFCASGKDRSTDTQYFGPGTRLTVL.

The chain employs TRBV30 and TRBJ1-2, with 8 bases matching TRBD1. This CDR3 has 14 residues. With V trimmed by 4 bases and J by 3 bases, 7 bases remained unmatched. CDR1 is GTSNPN, CDR2 SVGIG, per germline (reference sequence). CDR3 protein: CAWTQGQVDYGYTF. The CDR3 coding sequence is TGTGCCTGGACTCAGGGACAGGTCGACTATGGCTACACCTTC.

The chain links TRBV11-3 to TRBJ1-3, with 10 bases identical to TRBD1. The junction had 7 bases not matched to a gene; V was cut back by 5 bases and J by 3 bases. Germline V gene data show CDR1 as SGHNT and CDR2 as YENEEA. The CDR3 contains 16 residues. CDR3 residues: CASSTMGQGIGNTIYF. The CDR3 DNA follows: TGTGCCAGCAGCACCATGGGACAGGGGATTGGAAACACCATATATTTT.

This chain uses TRBV7-8 with TRBJ2-1; 7 positions agree with TRBD2. CDR1 is SGHVS and CDR2 is FQNEAQ in the germline V gene. V lost 4 bases and J lost 5; bases outside the gene matches: 11. The CDR3 is 16 residues long. The CDR3 DNA follows: TGTGCCAGCAGCTCAGCTGGGGGAGGGAGACACAATGAGCAGTTCTTC. Translation gives CASSSAGGGRHNEQFF.

CDR3 nucleotides: TGTGCCAGCAATCCGCCGGGACTAGACTACAATGAGCAGTTCTTC. Amino acids: CASNPPGLDYNEQFF. The chain recombines TRBV5-5 with TRBJ2-1; 8 positions match TRBD2. The CDR3 is 15 amino acids. CDR1 and CDR2 from the germline V gene are SGHKS and YYEKEE (reference sequence). The V gene end was trimmed by 6 bases and the J gene end by 3 bases; junction bases not matched to a gene: 8. Supplemented by reference TRBV5-5 and TRBJ2-1, the full variable domain reads DAGVTQSPTHLIKTRGQQVTLRCSPISGHKSVSWYQQVLGQGPQFIFQYYEKEERGRGNFPDRFSARQFPNYSSELNVNALLLGDSALYLCASNPPGLDYNEQFFGPGTRLTVL.

The chain employs TRBV9 and TRBJ2-4; D is tentatively TRBD1 or TRBD2 (5 bases each). The CDR3 has 17 amino acids. CDR1 is SGDLS and CDR2 is YYNGEE in the germline V gene. V lost 4 bases and J 0 bases, leaving 17 bases between the germline ends. The CDR3 bases are TGTGCCAGCAGCCATGGGGACCGGGACGGAGCCAAAAACATTCAGTACTTC. Encoded protein: CASSHGDRDGAKNIQYF.

This clone has only one observation. The chain carries TRBV18 and TRBJ2-7; 12 bases align to TRBD2. Germline CDR1 reads KGHSH; CDR2 reads LQKENI. Trimming cost V 6 bases and J 4 bases; bases outside gene matches: 10. The CDR3 runs 16 residues. Here the CDR3 reads CASSPDGLAGIYEQYF. In DNA, the CDR3 is TGTGCCAGCTCCCCGGATGGACTAGCGGGGATATACGAGCAGTACTTC.